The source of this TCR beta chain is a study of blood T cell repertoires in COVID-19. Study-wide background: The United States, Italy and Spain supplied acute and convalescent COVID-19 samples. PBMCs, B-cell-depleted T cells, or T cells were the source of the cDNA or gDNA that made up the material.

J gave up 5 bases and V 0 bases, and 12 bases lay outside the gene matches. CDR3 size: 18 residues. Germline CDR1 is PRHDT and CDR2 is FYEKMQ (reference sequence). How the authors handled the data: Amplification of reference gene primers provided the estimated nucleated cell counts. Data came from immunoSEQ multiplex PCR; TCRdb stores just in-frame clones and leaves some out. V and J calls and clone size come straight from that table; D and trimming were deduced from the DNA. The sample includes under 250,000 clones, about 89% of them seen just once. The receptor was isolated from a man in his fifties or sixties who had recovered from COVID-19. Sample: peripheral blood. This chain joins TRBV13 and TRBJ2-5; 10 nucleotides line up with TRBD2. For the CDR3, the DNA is TGTGCCAGCAGCTTAGGGAGTCTAGCGGGGGCCATAGGGGAGACCCAGTACTTC. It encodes CASSLGSLAGAIGETQYF. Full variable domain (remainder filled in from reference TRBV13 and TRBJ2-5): AAGVIQSPRHLIKEKRETATLKCYPIPRHDTVYWYQQGPGQDPQFLISFYEKMQSDKGSIPDRFSAQQFSDYHSELNMSSLELGDSALYFCASSLGSLAGAIGETQYFGPGTRLLVL.